What follows are 12 T cell receptor beta chains derived from one specimen sequenced in a study of blood T cell repertoires in COVID-19. Assay: immunoSEQ multiplex PCR; the TCRdb copy retains only in-frame clones and omits some. The sample has more than 100,000 clones, around nine tenths seen once. Sequenced material: peripheral blood. Receptor source: a man aged 45-65 years in a cohort sampled during active COVID-19.

This clone was seen only a few times. J is TRBJ2-2 and V is TRBV12-3 or TRBV12-4, with D perhaps matching TRBD1 (6 bases). The CDR3 loop spans 13 amino acids. V was cut by 5 bases and J by 5 bases, with 9 bases left in between. DNA for the CDR3: TGTGCCAGCAGTCAAGGGGGTACCGGGGAGCTGTTTTTT. It is translated as CASSQGGTGELFF.

V and J are TRBV3-1 (or the pseudogene TRBV3-2) and TRBJ2-7; D perhaps matches TRBD2 (6 bases). This CDR3 spans 15 amino acids. Between the trimmed V and J ends, which lost 1 base and 9 bases, there was a span of 19 bases. Per the germline V gene, CDR1 is LGHDT and CDR2 is YNNKEL (reference sequence). CDR3 DNA: TGTGCCAGCAGCCAAGCGGGAGACTCGACCTCCGTGCAGTACTTC. Its protein is CASSQAGDSTSVQYF.

This chain joins TRBV6-5 and TRBJ2-1, with a tentative D call TRBD2 (6 bases). Germline-derived CDR1 and CDR2 are MNHEY and SVGAGI. Trimming pared 6 bases from V and 6 bases from J, leaving 12 bases between. The CDR3 loop spans 13 amino acids. As DNA, the CDR3 is TGTGCCAGCAGACCCCCCGGGGGCAATGAGCAGTTCTTC. As protein: CASRPPGGNEQFF.

The rearrangement uses TRBV5-1 and TRBJ2-2; 12 bases match TRBD2. The germline V gene has CDR1 SGHRS and CDR2 YFSETQ. The CDR3 totals 19 residues. Unmatched junction bases numbered 10, after V lost 0 bases and J lost 4 bases. The CDR3 region has the DNA TGCGCCAGCAGCTTGGCTCCTAGCGGGGGGGATGCGTTCACCGGGGAGCTGTTTTTT. This encodes CASSLAPSGGDAFTGELFF.

This rearrangement joins TRBV6-2 or TRBV6-3 to TRBJ2-2; 7 bases agree with TRBD2. Germline-derived CDR1 and CDR2 are MNHEY and SVGEGT. There are 15 residues in the CDR3. J lost 5 bases, V lost 0 bases, and 3 bases had no gene match. Here the CDR3 reads CASSYSTLATGELFF. In DNA form, the CDR3 reads TGTGCCAGCAGTTACTCGACACTAGCGACCGGGGAGCTGTTTTTT.

This chain connects TRBV11-2 to TRBJ2-7; TRBD2 is a possible D gene (6 bases). CDR3 size: 14 residues. Germline CDR1 SGHAT, CDR2 FQNNGV. Trimming removed 0 bases from V and 3 bases from J, with 9 bases in between. CDR3 loop: CASSLDWRGYEQYF. CDR3 sequence (DNA): TGTGCCAGCAGCTTAGATTGGAGGGGCTACGAGCAGTACTTC. The full variable domain, its missing parts supplied by reference TRBV11-2 and TRBJ2-7, is EAGVAQSPRYKIIEKRQSVAFWCNPISGHATLYWYQQILGQGPKLLIQFQNNGVVDDSQLPKDRFSAERLKGVDSTLKIQPAKLEDSAVYLCASSLDWRGYEQYFGPGTRLTVT.

V is TRBV19 and J is TRBJ1-1; TRBD1 is a possible D gene (5 bases). CDR1 LNHDA and CDR2 SQIVND come from the germline V gene (reference sequence). Trimming stripped 6 bases from V and 5 bases from J, with 13 bases between. The CDR3 extends over 13 amino acids. DNA for the CDR3: TGTGCCAGTAGGACCAGGGCGGGGACTGAAGCTTTCTTT. It yields the protein CASRTRAGTEAFF.

The CDR3 nucleotides are TGTGCCAGTAAGGGGGTAGGCTGGTACGAGCAGTACTTC. This codes for CASKGVGWYEQYF. The chain employs TRBV6-5 and TRBJ2-7; possibly TRBD1 for D (6 bases). The germline V gene has CDR1 MNHEY and CDR2 SVGAGI. With 9 bases removed from V and 4 bases from J, the gap between germline ends came to 16 bases. The CDR3 consists of 13 residues.

The gene calls are TRBV6-5 and TRBJ1-5; a possible D gene is TRBD1 (6 bases). This CDR3 contains 15 residues. V shed 0 bases and J shed 3 bases, with 9 bases lying between them. CDR1 is MNHEY, CDR2 SVGAGI, per germline. The CDR3 region is CASSYSPGANQPQHF. In DNA form, the CDR3 reads TGTGCCAGCAGTTACTCTCCAGGGGCCAATCAGCCCCAGCATTTT.

The chain carries TRBV6-2 or TRBV6-3 and TRBJ2-1; D perhaps matches TRBD2 (6 bases). The CDR3 is made up of 15 amino acids. V lost 5 bases to trimming and J lost 0 bases, with 11 bases between them. Germline CDR1 reads MNHEY; CDR2 reads SVGEGT. The CDR3 sequence: CASSTRESSYNEQFF. The DNA for the CDR3 is TGTGCCAGCAGTACCCGGGAGAGCTCCTACAATGAGCAGTTCTTC.

The chain is built from TRBV11-3 and TRBJ2-7; perhaps TRBD1 as D (6 bases). Trimming took 5 bases from V and 0 from J, leaving 11 bases between them. The CDR3 consists of 14 residues. Germline CDR1 is SGHNT and CDR2 is YENEEA. The CDR3 DNA reads as TGTGCCAGCAGCAGTGGACAGTCCTCCTACGAGCAGTACTTC. Translating gives CASSSGQSSYEQYF.

The chain is built from TRBV4-2 and TRBJ2-2, with 9 nucleotides matching TRBD1. CDR1 is LGHNA, CDR2 YNFKEQ, per germline. The CDR3 sequence is 16 residues long. V was clipped by 0 bases and J by 6 bases; unmatched bases: 5. CDR3 sequence (DNA): TGTGCCAGCAGCCAAGAAGGGACAGGGTTCCCCGGGGAGCTGTTTTTT. Its translation is CASSQEGTGFPGELFF.